Given below is one TCR beta chain in context. The target antigen is unknown. This entry belongs to a study of identical twins. Study observations and caveats: Excess low generation probability was seen in twin-shared out-of-frame alpha sequences. Modelling approaches yielded underestimates of out-of-frame TCR alpha sharing between monozygotic twins.

Template switching, a step in the protocol, added a universal primer site, and cDNA carried unique molecular identifiers. In TCRdb, the 5' RACE reads were re-called with MiXCR into one record per CDR3 protein. The profile covers approximately 280,000 distinct CDR3 sequences, with more than 6.5% appearing a single time and roughly 2% taken by the ten largest. V was clipped by 5 bases and J by 9 bases, with 9 bases between them. In germline, CDR1 is SGHRS, CDR2 YFSETQ. There are 12 residues in the CDR3. A further study also used this sample, focusing on yellow fever vaccine responses in identical twins.

This TCR was recovered from a woman between 18 and 30 years old in good health. The chain has TRBV5-1 and TRBJ1-6; possible D gene TRBD1, 6 bases. Material: memory (CD45RO+) T cells sorted from blood. The CDR3 is CASREQGSPLHF. The CDR3 DNA reads TGCGCCAGCAGGGAACAGGGTTCACCCCTCCACTTT.